The sequence of this T cell receptor beta chain was determined in a study of T cells after yellow fever vaccination. Germline trimming cut 1 base from V and 3 bases from J; bases unmatched to any gene: 12. The CDR3 extends over 18 amino acids. Looked up from germline, CDR1 is SGHAT and CDR2 is FQDESV (reference sequence). TCRdb independently ran MiXCR on the 5' RACE reads; one entry per CDR3 protein. The sample has around 250,000 distinct CDR3 sequences, less than 9% seen once. This TCR came from a man between 25 and 39 years old who received the YFV17D yellow fever vaccine. The material sequenced was CD4+ T cells sorted from PBMCs, taken 15 days after the yellow fever booster vaccination. The V call is TRBV11-1, the J call TRBJ1-2; 9 bases agree with TRBD1. The CDR3 here is CASSLGGTGLRMDYGYTF. The CDR3 region has the DNA TGTGCCAGCAGCTTAGGAGGGACAGGGCTCCGCATGGACTATGGCTACACCTTC.